This record covers a single TCR beta chain. This sample was taken from a study of blood T cell repertoires in COVID-19. The V and J ends lost 0 bases and 3 bases respectively, with 14 bases between them. Germline V gene sequence: CDR1 SQVTM, CDR2 ANQGSEA. This CDR3 region has 15 residues. The table came from immunoSEQ multiplex PCR; TCRdb's copy has only in-frame clones and leaves some out. The sample shows roughly 200,000 clones, roughly four fifths of them seen only once. The chain uses TRBV29-1 and TRBJ2-5, with D uncertain. The sequenced sample was PBMCs or T cells enriched from blood (not recorded which). This clonotype was sampled from a woman in her forties or fifties who had been exposed to COVID-19. The CDR3 reads CSVEDPRRPEETQYF. In nucleotides, the CDR3 is TGCAGCGTTGAAGATCCGCGCAGGCCAGAAGAGACCCAGTACTTC.